This T cell receptor beta chain was identified in a study of regulatory T cells in long-lasting Graves disease. The CDR3 contains 14 residues. CDR1 and CDR2 from the germline V gene are SQVTM and ANQGSEA. The ends were cut back, 4 bases at V and 2 bases at J, with 14 bases in the middle. The time point was: newly diagnosed GD, antithyroid drugs for less than 3 months. PBMC-derived RNA was used for the TCR library. Points from the study as a whole: Persistent Graves' patients showed less TCR diversity than newly diagnosed patients showed.

Concerning this clonotype itself: Its antigen is unidentified.

Through Arm-PCR of CDR3 regions and iRepertoire HTBI primers, TCR beta libraries were built. MiXCR, applied by TCRdb to the multiplex PCR reads, yields one record per CDR3 protein. The table shows 450,000 to 500,000 distinct CDR3 sequences, with around 15% occurring only once. The same sample was also used in a study of T cells in Graves' hyperthyroidism and ophthalmopathy. That work contributes: Newly diagnosed hyperthyroidism, duration under 2 months, in patients aged 18 to 65.

The TCR was taken from a man in his forties with Graves disease. Sequenced material: peripheral blood mononuclear cells (PBMCs), taken at new diagnosis, from a patient treated with antithyroid drugs. The chain couples TRBV29-1 to TRBJ2-5; no clear D. CDR3 nucleotides: TGCAGCGTTGCTTTCCGGGCCCTACAAGAGACCCAGTACTTC. This sequence encodes CSVAFRALQETQYF.